Listed below are T cell receptor beta chains from one sample, sequenced in a study of human T cells and chemical hapten exposure. In TCRdb, the RACE reads were re-called with MiXCR into one record per CDR3 protein. The table records roughly 120,000 distinct CDR3 sequences, less than 10% of them present only once. Sequenced material: whole blood, taken in connection with sensitization to the hapten diphenylcyclopropenone (DPC). These receptor sequences come from a woman aged 40 to 49 with alopecia areata. Some clones in this sample may be carry-over from other donors' samples. CDR3s leave out the opening cysteine and the closing phenylalanine or tryptophan. Fields, in order: D gene, V gene, J gene, clone size, CDR3 protein. A D gene is named only where the DNA matches it firmly. Rows may omit the clone size; those that give it use once, few, many or a size class.

d_call: .; v_call: TRBV7-9; j_call: TRBJ1-2; clone_size: few; cdr3_aa: ASSLANRAYGYT
d_call: .; v_call: TRBV7-7; j_call: TRBJ2-3; clone_size: many; cdr3_aa: ASSPSRGSDTQY
d_call: TRBD2; v_call: TRBV6-2/TRBV6-3; j_call: TRBJ2-3; clone_size: many; cdr3_aa: ASLAGLTDTQY
d_call: .; v_call: TRBV30; j_call: TRBJ2-2; clone_size: .; cdr3_aa: AWSVGGRRNTGELF
d_call: TRBD1; v_call: TRBV7-2; j_call: TRBJ2-3; clone_size: .; cdr3_aa: ASSLEGARQY
d_call: .; v_call: TRBV12-3/TRBV12-4; j_call: TRBJ2-4; clone_size: many; cdr3_aa: ASSPGPEPNIQY
d_call: .; v_call: TRBV7-9; j_call: TRBJ2-3; clone_size: few; cdr3_aa: AGLKGGADTQY
d_call: .; v_call: TRBV6-5; j_call: TRBJ2-1; clone_size: few; cdr3_aa: ASSSPRSGYSYNQF
d_call: .; v_call: TRBV5-5; j_call: TRBJ1-1; clone_size: few; cdr3_aa: ASSLEPGNTEAF
d_call: .; v_call: TRBV12-3/TRBV12-4; j_call: TRBJ1-1; clone_size: .; cdr3_aa: ASSFGGGNTEAF
d_call: .; v_call: TRBV6-5; j_call: TRBJ2-2; clone_size: many; cdr3_aa: ASSYSTRQPSNTGELF
d_call: .; v_call: TRBV7-2; j_call: TRBJ2-5; clone_size: .; cdr3_aa: ASSSRARETQY
d_call: .; v_call: TRBV7-9; j_call: TRBJ2-7; clone_size: many; cdr3_aa: ASCQGPGHAEQY
d_call: .; v_call: TRBV28; j_call: TRBJ2-1; clone_size: many; cdr3_aa: ASSGTYNEQF
d_call: TRBD1; v_call: TRBV6-5; j_call: TRBJ1-1; clone_size: many; cdr3_aa: ASSYRQGNTEAF
d_call: .; v_call: TRBV29-1; j_call: TRBJ2-5; clone_size: few; cdr3_aa: SVEDGTRGALETQY